A selection of T cell receptor beta chains follows, all from one sample in a study of T cells after posttransplantation cyclophosphamide. Repertoires were generated with immunoSEQ multiplex PCR, while TCRdb's copy carries only in-frame clones and drops some. Singletons are absent from the sample, which has about 33,000 clones. The sample comprised PBMCs. The receptors derive from a girl between 5 and 17 years old in good health, CMV-negative, and a related stem cell transplant donor. The CDR3 runs from the conserved cysteine through the conserved F or W. Fields, in order: clone size, J gene, V gene, D gene, CDR3 length, CDR3 DNA, CDR3 protein. A D gene is named only where the DNA matches it firmly. Some rows mark clone size as missing; the rest say once, few, many or name a class of expanded clone.

many | TRBJ1-5 | TRBV4-1 | TRBD1 | 15 | TGCGCCAGCAGCCTGACAGGGGTTAGCAATCAGCCCCAGCATTTT | CASSLTGVSNQPQHF
many | TRBJ1-5 | TRBV5-1 | - | 14 | TGCGCCAGCAGCTTGGATGGTCTGAGTTGGCCCCAGCATTTT | CASSLDGLSWPQHF
few | TRBJ1-5 | TRBV30 | - | 14 | TGTGCCTGGAACCTCGGAGATAGCAATCAGCCCCAGCATTTT | CAWNLGDSNQPQHF
- | TRBJ2-3 | TRBV28 | TRBD1 | 19 | TGTGCCAGCAGCCTGCACGGGACAGGGACGAAAAGCCGCACAGATACGCAGTATTTT | CASSLHGTGTKSRTDTQYF
few | TRBJ2-2 | TRBV29-1 | - | 13 | TGCAGCGCTGTCGCAGGGCACACCGGGGAGCTGTTTTTT | CSAVAGHTGELFF
many | TRBJ2-7 | TRBV7-9 | TRBD2 | 14 | TGTGCCAGCAGCCCGGGCGGGGGTCCCTACGAGCAGTACTTC | CASSPGGGPYEQYF
few | TRBJ2-7 | TRBV9 | TRBD2 | 14 | TGTGCCAGCAGCGTAACGTTAGCGGGAGGCGAGCAGTACTTC | CASSVTLAGGEQYF
many | TRBJ2-7 | TRBV6-5 | TRBD1 | 14 | TGTGCCAGCAGTTCCCCGGGACAGACAGGCGAGCAGTACTTC | CASSSPGQTGEQYF
- | TRBJ1-1 | TRBV6-5 | TRBD1 | 14 | TGTGCCAGCAGCAGACAGGGGAGAGACACTGAAGCTTTCTTT | CASSRQGRDTEAFF
few | TRBJ1-2 | TRBV7-2 | - | 13 | TGTGCCAGCACACAGGGTTCCAACTATGGCTACACCTTC | CASTQGSNYGYTF
few | TRBJ2-7 | TRBV29-1 | - | 14 | TGCAGCGTTGACGGGCCGGGAGAGGGCTACGAGCAGTACTTC | CSVDGPGEGYEQYF
many | TRBJ1-2 | TRBV7-9 | TRBD1 | 15 | TGTGCCAGCAGCTTAGTTGAAGGGACAGTTTCTGGCTACACCTTC | CASSLVEGTVSGYTF
many | TRBJ2-1 | TRBV7-8 | - | 21 | TGTGCCAGCAGCTTAGATACGCTGTCGGGACTCCTTAAGGGGCCTGACAATGAGCAGTTCTTC | CASSLDTLSGLLKGPDNEQFF
few | TRBJ2-7 | TRBV27 | TRBD1 | 13 | TGTGCCAACAGTTTCGGACAGGCCTACGAGCAGTACTTC | CANSFGQAYEQYF
- | TRBJ1-2 | TRBV25-1 | TRBD1 | 18 | TGTGCCAGCAGTGGGGTCGAGACAGGGGACTATATGGACTATGGCTACACCTTC | CASSGVETGDYMDYGYTF
many | TRBJ2-7 | TRBV4-1 | TRBD2 | 14 | TGCGCCAGCAGCCAGGCGGGGGATGGCTACGAGCAGTACTTC | CASSQAGDGYEQYF
many | TRBJ1-2 | TRBV7-9 | TRBD1 | 14 | TGTGCCAGCAGCCCGAGGGACAGCAACTATGGCTACACCTTC | CASSPRDSNYGYTF
many | TRBJ2-1 | TRBV28 | - | 12 | TGTGCCAGCAGTTTATATCCAAATGAGCAGTTCTTC | CASSLYPNEQFF
many | TRBJ1-4 | TRBV4-3 | - | 16 | TGCGCCAGCAGCCACCTCACAGGGAAAACTAATGAAAAACTGTTTTTT | CASSHLTGKTNEKLFF
many | TRBJ1-1 | TRBV27 | TRBD1 | 19 | TGTGCCAGCAGTTTAATCCGATCGGGGACAGGGGTGGTGAACACTGAAGCTTTCTTT | CASSLIRSGTGVVNTEAFF
- | TRBJ2-7 | TRBV5-6 | - | 14 | TGTGCCAGCAGCCTTTCGGACAACCTCTACGAGCAGTACTTC | CASSLSDNLYEQYF
many | TRBJ1-5 | TRBV5-4 | - | 17 | TGTGCCAGCAGCTTCATAGGGGGTCCCGGGAGGGATCAGCCCCAGCATTTT | CASSFIGGPGRDQPQHF
many | TRBJ2-3 | TRBV10-3 | - | 13 | TGTGCCATCGGGCTAGCCTTCACAGATACGCAGTATTTT | CAIGLAFTDTQYF
many | TRBJ2-7 | TRBV10-2 | TRBD1 | 14 | TGCGCCAGCACCTCGACAGGGTACGGCTACGAGCAGTACTTC | CASTSTGYGYEQYF
many | TRBJ1-5 | TRBV4-2 | - | 17 | TGTGCCAGCAGCCAGCGTACAGGGAATAGCGGCAATCAGCCCCAGCATTTT | CASSQRTGNSGNQPQHF
many | TRBJ1-5 | TRBV18 | TRBD1 | 17 | TGTGCCAGCTCACCACCGGGACAGGGTGGTGGCAATCAGCCCCAGCATTTT | CASSPPGQGGGNQPQHF
many | TRBJ1-5 | TRBV19 | - | 14 | TGTGCCAGTTGGTCCAGGGTAAGCAATCAGCCCCAGCATTTT | CASWSRVSNQPQHF
many | TRBJ2-1 | TRBV4-3 | TRBD2 | 17 | TGCGCCAGCAGCCAAAACCCCGGGACTAGCGGGAGTACTGAGCAGTTCTTC | CASSQNPGTSGSTEQFF
- | TRBJ2-3 | TRBV7-9 | - | 16 | TGTGCCAGCAGCCCGACGGTTGGGCTGTACACAGATACGCAGTATTTT | CASSPTVGLYTDTQYF
many | TRBJ1-3 | TRBV30 | - | 14 | TGTGCCTGGACCAGGCTGAGCTCTGGAAACACCATATATTTT | CAWTRLSSGNTIYF
few | TRBJ2-1 | TRBV4-1 | TRBD1 | 17 | TGCGCCAGCAGCCGCCCGGGACAGGGGGCGCGTTACAATGAGCAGTTCTTC | CASSRPGQGARYNEQFF
- | TRBJ1-2 | TRBV5-1 | - | 15 | TGCGCCAGCAGCTTTCAAATCGGGACTTTCTATGGCTACACCTTC | CASSFQIGTFYGYTF
many | TRBJ1-1 | TRBV12-5 | TRBD1 | 19 | TGTGCTAGTGGCTCTCCCGGGACAGGGGTCCGCATTGAGAACACTGAAGCTTTCTTT | CASGSPGTGVRIENTEAFF
- | TRBJ2-2 | TRBV5-4 | TRBD2 | 17 | TGTGCCAGCAGCTTTAGCGGGGGGAACTACCTGGCCGGGGAGCTGTTTTTT | CASSFSGGNYLAGELFF
few | TRBJ2-2 | TRBV28 | - | 19 | TGTGCCAGCAGTTCGATACCCCCTGGGGCGGCAGGGAGGACCGGGGAGCTGTTTTTT | CASSSIPPGAAGRTGELFF
many | TRBJ1-2 | TRBV25-1 | TRBD1 | 15 | TGTGCCAGCAGTGAGCCCGGGACAGGTAACTATGGCTACACCTTC | CASSEPGTGNYGYTF
few | TRBJ1-2 | TRBV25-1 | - | 14 | TGTGCCAGCAGTGAATCGGGACATTTTTATGGCTACACCTTC | CASSESGHFYGYTF